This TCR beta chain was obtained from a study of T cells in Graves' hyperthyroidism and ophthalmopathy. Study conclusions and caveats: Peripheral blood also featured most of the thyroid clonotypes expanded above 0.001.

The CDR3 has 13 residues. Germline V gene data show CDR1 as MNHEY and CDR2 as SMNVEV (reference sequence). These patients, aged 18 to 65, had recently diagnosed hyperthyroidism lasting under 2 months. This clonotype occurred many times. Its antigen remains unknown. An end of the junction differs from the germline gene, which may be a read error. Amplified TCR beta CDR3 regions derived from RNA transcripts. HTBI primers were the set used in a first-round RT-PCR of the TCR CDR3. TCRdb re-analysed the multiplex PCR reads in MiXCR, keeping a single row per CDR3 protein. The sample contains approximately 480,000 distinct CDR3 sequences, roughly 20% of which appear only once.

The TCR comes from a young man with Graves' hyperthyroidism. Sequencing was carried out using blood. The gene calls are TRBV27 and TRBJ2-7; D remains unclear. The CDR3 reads CASSLRADNEQYF. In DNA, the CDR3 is TGTGCCAGCAGTTTAAGGGCCGACAACGAGCAGTACTTT.